The entry below describes one TCR beta chain. What it binds is not known. This entry comes from a study of cytomegalovirus exposure and HLA in healthy donors. Points from the study as a whole: Donors were assumed by presence/absence analyses to have roughly uniform sequencing depth.

13 Jbeta primers and 60 Vbeta primers were used for the PCR. Data came from immunoSEQ multiplex PCR; TCRdb stores just in-frame clones and leaves some out. The sample records 100,000 to 150,000 clones, 75% to 80% being singletons. Material: PBMCs. The TCR originated in a woman between 40 and 55 years old in good health and CMV-seronegative.

CDR3 sequence reads: CASSSGSLAKNIQYF. The CDR3 DNA is TGTGCCAGTAGTTCGGGATCCCTAGCCAAAAACATTCAGTACTTC. The J gene is TRBJ2-4, the V gene TRBV19; a possible D gene is TRBD2 (5 bases). Trimming stripped 5 bases from V and 0 bases from J, with 11 bases between. CDR3 size: 15 residues. Germline-derived CDR1 and CDR2 are LNHDA and SQIVND (reference sequence).